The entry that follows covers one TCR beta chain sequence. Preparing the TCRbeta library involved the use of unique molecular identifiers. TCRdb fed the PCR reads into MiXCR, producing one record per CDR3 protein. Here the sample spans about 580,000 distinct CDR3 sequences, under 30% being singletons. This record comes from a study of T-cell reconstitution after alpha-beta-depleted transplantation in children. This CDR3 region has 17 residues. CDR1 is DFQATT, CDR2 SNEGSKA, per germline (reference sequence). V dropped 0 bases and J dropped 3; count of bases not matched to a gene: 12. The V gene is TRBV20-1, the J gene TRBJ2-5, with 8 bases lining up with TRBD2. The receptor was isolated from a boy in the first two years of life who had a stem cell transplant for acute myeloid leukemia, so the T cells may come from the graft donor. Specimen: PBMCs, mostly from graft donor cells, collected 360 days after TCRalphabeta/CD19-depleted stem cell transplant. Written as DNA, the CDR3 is TGCAGTGCTAGAGATCTACGGGGGGGCCGATCAGAAGAGACCCAGTACTTC. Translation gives CSARDLRGGRSEETQYF.